This T cell receptor (beta chain) is from a study of blood T cell repertoires in COVID-19. The wider study: Samples came from the United States, Italy and Spain, spanning acute and convalescent COVID-19. T cells, B-cell-depleted T cells, or PBMCs provided the cDNA or gDNA that served as material.

Seattle enrolled patients during active infection and tracked them longitudinally. In the authors' workflow: Amplification of reference gene primers provided the estimated nucleated cell counts. Data came from immunoSEQ multiplex PCR; TCRdb stores just in-frame clones and leaves some out. V, J and clone size are taken as reported in that table, and D and trimming were inferred from the DNA itself. The table includes around 220,000 clones, 82% detected once. CDR1 and CDR2 from the germline V gene are KGHSH and LQKENI. This CDR3 comprises 15 residues. The V end lost 2 bases, the J end lost 2 bases, and 10 bases lay between the germline ends.

This rearrangement joins TRBV18 to TRBJ1-3; D is unresolved. What was sequenced was peripheral blood. The origin of this receptor is a woman older than 75 with COVID-19, enrolled during active disease. The DNA for the CDR3 is TGTGCCAGCTCACCAAGTTCTAGCCCTGGAAACACCATATATTTT. The encoded protein is CASSPSSSPGNTIYF.